The 13 T cell receptor beta chains below all came from one sample that was sequenced in a study of cytotoxic CD8 clonotypes in ibrutinib-treated CLL. Libraries were prepared by immunoSEQ multiplex PCR; TCRdb keeps only in-frame clonotypes and omits some of them. The sample includes around 150,000 clones, 80% seen only once; the top ten take approximately 7.6%. The material sequenced was PBMCs, taken after 36 months of ibrutinib treatment. Source of these receptors: a human donor with chronic lymphocytic leukemia.

The chain joins TRBV19 to TRBJ1-5, with D tentatively TRBD1 (5 bases). Germline CDR1 is LNHDA and CDR2 is SQIVND (reference sequence). V lost 1 base and J lost 6, with 10 bases in between. The CDR3 covers 14 residues. As DNA, the CDR3 is TGTGCCAGTAGTATAGCGTCCGGGGGTCAGCCCCAGCATTTT. This encodes CASSIASGGQPQHF.

This chain links TRBV10-1 with TRBJ2-7; perhaps TRBD1 as D (6 bases). CDR3 length: 15 residues. Trimming cost V 7 bases and J 3 bases, with 19 bases left between them. The germline gives CDR1 WNHNN, CDR2 SYGVQD (reference sequence). The CDR3, as DNA: TGCGCCAGCAAACCGGAAACAGGGACCTACTACGAGCAGTACTTC. Its translation: CASKPETGTYYEQYF.

V is TRBV9 and J is TRBJ2-3, with D perhaps TRBD1 (6 bases). The CDR3 covers 16 residues. V was trimmed by 4 bases and J by 3 bases, leaving 18 bases between them. CDR1 is SGDLS, CDR2 YYNGEE, per germline. CDR3 DNA: TGTGCCAGCAGCCCACAGGGTTGGGAACCTACAGATACGCAGTATTTT. Its protein product is CASSPQGWEPTDTQYF.

V and J are TRBV6-1 and TRBJ1-5; 11 positions agree with TRBD1. This CDR3 has 15 amino acids. V shed 4 bases, J shed 4 bases, and the junction held 3 bases outside the gene matches. Per germline, CDR1 MNHNS and CDR2 SASEGT. CDR3 coding DNA: TGTGCCAGCAGTGGGACAGGGGGCGCGAATCAGCCCCAGCATTTT. This gives the protein CASSGTGGANQPQHF.

The chain recombines TRBV30 with TRBJ2-7; TRBD2 matches at 7 bases. V shed 1 base, J shed 6 bases, and the junction held 9 bases outside the gene matches. CDR1 is GTSNPN and CDR2 is SVGIG in the germline V gene (reference sequence). CDR3 length: 14 residues. CDR3 in amino acids: CAWSERYTGGEQYF. The CDR3 coding sequence is TGTGCCTGGAGTGAAAGGTACACGGGGGGCGAGCAGTACTTC.

This clone was recorded once. The chain joins TRBV2 to TRBJ1-1, with TRBD1 matching 8 bases. The junction had 9 bases not matched to a gene; V was cut back by 5 bases and J by 1 base. The CDR3 extends over 16 amino acids. CDR1 SNHLY and CDR2 FYNNEI come from the germline V gene. The CDR3 sequence is CASSQTGTGRNTEAFF. The CDR3 DNA reads TGTGCCAGCAGTCAAACAGGGACAGGACGGAACACTGAAGCTTTCTTT. Full variable domain (missing parts from reference TRBV2 and TRBJ1-1): EPEVTQTPSHQVTQMGQEVILRCVPISNHLYFYWYRQILGQKVEFLVSFYNNEISEKSEIFDDQFSVERPDGSNFTLKIRSTKLEDSAMYFCASSQTGTGRNTEAFFGQGTRLTVV.

The gene calls are TRBV10-1 and TRBJ2-7; perhaps TRBD1 as D (5 bases). Germline V lookup: CDR1 WNHNN, CDR2 SYGVQD (reference sequence). The CDR3 runs 13 residues. Trimming removed 4 bases at V and 0 bases at J, with 7 bases between. In DNA form, the CDR3 reads TGCGCCAGCAGTGGACAGACCTCCTACGAGCAGTACTTC. Translation gives CASSGQTSYEQYF.

Only one count was recorded for this clone. The chain recombines TRBV18 with TRBJ2-1; TRBD1 matches 7 bases. The CDR3 runs to 14 residues. Losses at the gene ends were 3 bases for V and 9 bases for J; bases not matched to a gene: 8. Germline lookup yields CDR1 KGHSH and CDR2 LQKENI. CDR3 DNA sequence: TGTGCCAGCTCACCGTTCGACAGGGTGGGTGAGCAGTTCTTC. Translated, it gives CASSPFDRVGEQFF.

V and J are TRBV7-9 and TRBJ2-2; no clear D gene. The CDR3 is 13 amino acids. Germline values: CDR1 SEHNR, CDR2 FQNEAQ (reference sequence). V was cut by 1 base and J by 6 bases, with 6 bases left in between. The CDR3 region has the DNA TGTGCCAGCAGCTTAGAAATCCCCGGGGAGCTGTTTTTT. Its translation is CASSLEIPGELFF.

The chain combines TRBV10-3 with TRBJ1-2, with D maybe TRBD1 (5 bases). V was cut by 11 bases and J by 4 bases, with 17 bases left in between. CDR3 length equals 13 residues. Per the germline V gene, CDR1 is ENHRY and CDR2 is SYGVKD. The CDR3 DNA reads TGTGCCGTCCACGGCCAGGGCGTCTATGGCTACACCTTC. Its protein product is CAVHGQGVYGYTF.

In DNA form, the CDR3 reads TGTGCCAGCAGTGAATGGAACAGGGGGGGTGAAAAACTGTTTTTT. Its translation: CASSEWNRGGEKLFF. The rearrangement links TRBV6-1 to TRBJ1-4; 8 bases map to TRBD1. With 2 bases clipped from V and 7 bases from J, the junction kept 6 bases outside the gene matches. This CDR3 spans 15 amino acids. Germline CDR1 MNHNS, CDR2 SASEGT.

This clone came up once. The V and J genes are TRBV6-1 and TRBJ1-2, with D tentatively TRBD1 (5 bases). The CDR3 is 14 residues long. The V and J ends lost 8 bases and 7 bases respectively, with 20 bases between them. Germline V lookup: CDR1 MNHNS, CDR2 SASEGT. CDR3 sequence reads: CASENRRLATGYTF. The CDR3 DNA reads TGTGCCAGCGAAAACAGGCGCCTTGCAACTGGCTACACCTTC.

The chain recombines TRBV5-6 with TRBJ2-7, with D possibly being TRBD2 (6 bases). The CDR3 has 14 residues. V dropped 4 bases and J dropped 3 bases, with 14 bases sitting between them. In germline, CDR1 is SGHDT, CDR2 YYEEEE. This chain's CDR3 is CASSIGTRLYEQYF. As DNA, the CDR3 is TGTGCCAGCAGCATCGGGACTCGCCTCTACGAGCAGTACTTC.